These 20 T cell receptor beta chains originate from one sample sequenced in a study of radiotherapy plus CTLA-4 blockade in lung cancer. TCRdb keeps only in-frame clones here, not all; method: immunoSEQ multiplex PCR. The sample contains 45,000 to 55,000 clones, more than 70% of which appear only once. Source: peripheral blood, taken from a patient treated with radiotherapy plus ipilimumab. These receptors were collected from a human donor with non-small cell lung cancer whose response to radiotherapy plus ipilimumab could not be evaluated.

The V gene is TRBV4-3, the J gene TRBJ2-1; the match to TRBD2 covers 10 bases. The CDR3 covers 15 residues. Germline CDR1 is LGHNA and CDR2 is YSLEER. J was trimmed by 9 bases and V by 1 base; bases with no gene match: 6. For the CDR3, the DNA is TGCGCCAGCAGCCAAGTTTGGACTAGCGGAATTGAGCAGTTCTTC. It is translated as CASSQVWTSGIEQFF.

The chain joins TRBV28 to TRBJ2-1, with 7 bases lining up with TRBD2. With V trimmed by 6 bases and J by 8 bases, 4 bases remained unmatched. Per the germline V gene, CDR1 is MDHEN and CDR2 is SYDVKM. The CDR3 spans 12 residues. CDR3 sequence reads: CASSRTRDEQFF. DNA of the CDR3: TGTGCCAGCAGCCGGACTAGGGATGAGCAGTTCTTC. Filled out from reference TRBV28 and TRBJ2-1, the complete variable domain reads DVKVTQSSRYLVKRTGEKVFLECVQDMDHENMFWYRQDPGLGLRLIYFSYDVKMKEKGDIPEGYSVSREKKERFSLILESASTNQTSMYLCASSRTRDEQFFGPGTRLTVL.

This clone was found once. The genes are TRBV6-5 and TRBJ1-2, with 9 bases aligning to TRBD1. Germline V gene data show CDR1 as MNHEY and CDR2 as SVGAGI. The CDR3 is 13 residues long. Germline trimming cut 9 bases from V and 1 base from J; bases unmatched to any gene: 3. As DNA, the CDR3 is TGTGCCAGTGGGACAGGGAATAACTATGGCTACACCTTC. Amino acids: CASGTGNNYGYTF.

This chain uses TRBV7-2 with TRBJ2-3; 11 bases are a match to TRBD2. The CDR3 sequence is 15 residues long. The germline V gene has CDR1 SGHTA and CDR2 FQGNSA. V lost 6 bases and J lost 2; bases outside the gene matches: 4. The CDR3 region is CASSLTSGNTDTQYF. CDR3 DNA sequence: TGTGCCAGCAGTTTGACTAGCGGGAACACAGATACGCAGTATTTT.

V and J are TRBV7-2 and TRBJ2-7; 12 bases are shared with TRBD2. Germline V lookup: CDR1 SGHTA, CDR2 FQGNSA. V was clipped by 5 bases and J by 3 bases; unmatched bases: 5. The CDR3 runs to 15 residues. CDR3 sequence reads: CASSPRLAGVYEQYF. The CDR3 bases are TGTGCCAGCAGCCCGCGACTAGCGGGGGTCTACGAGCAGTACTTC.

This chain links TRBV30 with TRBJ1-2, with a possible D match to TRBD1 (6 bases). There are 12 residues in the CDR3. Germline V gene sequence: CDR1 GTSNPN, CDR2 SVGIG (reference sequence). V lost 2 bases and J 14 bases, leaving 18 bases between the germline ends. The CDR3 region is CAWSFGQPGVTF. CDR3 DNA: TGTGCCTGGAGTTTCGGACAGCCTGGGGTTACCTTC.

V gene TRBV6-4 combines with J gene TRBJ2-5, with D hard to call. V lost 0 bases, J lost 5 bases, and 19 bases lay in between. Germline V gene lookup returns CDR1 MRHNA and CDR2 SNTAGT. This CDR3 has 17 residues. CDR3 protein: CASSDSWAATFGETQYF. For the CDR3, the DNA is TGTGCCAGCAGTGACTCCTGGGCAGCAACCTTTGGGGAGACCCAGTACTTC.

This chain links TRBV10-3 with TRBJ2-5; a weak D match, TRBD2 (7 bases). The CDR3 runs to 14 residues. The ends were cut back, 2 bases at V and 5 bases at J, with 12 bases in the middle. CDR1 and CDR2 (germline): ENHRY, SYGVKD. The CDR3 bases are TGTGCCATCAGTGAGAGGGGGGGCCATGAGACCCAGTACTTC. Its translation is CAISERGGHETQYF.

The CDR3 here is CASSLRDRGREQYF. For the CDR3, the DNA is TGTGCCAGCAGCCTCCGGGACAGGGGGCGAGAGCAGTACTTC. This chain links TRBV7-2 with TRBJ2-7, with TRBD1 matching 12 bases. The germline CDR1 and CDR2 sequences are SGHTA and FQGNSA. The CDR3 has 14 amino acids. With V trimmed by 5 bases and J by 7 bases, 6 bases remained unmatched.

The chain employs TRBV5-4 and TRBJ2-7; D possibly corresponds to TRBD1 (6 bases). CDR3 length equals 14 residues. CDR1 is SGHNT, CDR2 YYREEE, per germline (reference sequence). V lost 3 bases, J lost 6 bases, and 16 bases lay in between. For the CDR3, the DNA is TGTGCCAGCAGCTCGGGCGGACAGTGGGTCGAGCAGTACTTC. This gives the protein CASSSGGQWVEQYF.

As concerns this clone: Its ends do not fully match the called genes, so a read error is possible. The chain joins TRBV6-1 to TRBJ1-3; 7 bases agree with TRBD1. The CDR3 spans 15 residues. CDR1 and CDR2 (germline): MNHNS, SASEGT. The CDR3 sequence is CASSEDRVSGNTIYF. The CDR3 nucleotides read TGTGCCAGCAGCGAAGACAGGGTCTCTGGAAACACCATATATTTT.

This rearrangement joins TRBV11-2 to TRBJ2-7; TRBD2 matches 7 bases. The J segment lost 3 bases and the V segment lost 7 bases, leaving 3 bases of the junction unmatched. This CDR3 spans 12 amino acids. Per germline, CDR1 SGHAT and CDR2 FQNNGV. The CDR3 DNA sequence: TGTGCCAGCACCCCGGGGGGCTACGAGCAGTACTTC. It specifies CASTPGGYEQYF.

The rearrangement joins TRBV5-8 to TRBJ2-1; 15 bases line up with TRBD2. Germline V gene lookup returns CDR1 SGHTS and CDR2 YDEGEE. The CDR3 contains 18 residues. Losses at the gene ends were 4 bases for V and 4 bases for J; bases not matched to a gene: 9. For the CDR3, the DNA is TGTGCCAGCAGCCGAGGGACTAGCGGGGGGAGAGCTTACAATGAGCAGTTCTTC. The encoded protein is CASSRGTSGGRAYNEQFF.

CDR3 region: CASSAVRGLIYGYTF. The CDR3 nucleotides read TGTGCCAGCAGCGCCGTCAGGGGGCTGATCTATGGCTACACCTTC. The genes are TRBV9 and TRBJ1-2; 8 bases align to TRBD1. The trim removed 3 bases at V and 4 bases at J, leaving 8 bases unmatched. Germline lookup yields CDR1 SGDLS and CDR2 YYNGEE. The CDR3 has 15 amino acids.

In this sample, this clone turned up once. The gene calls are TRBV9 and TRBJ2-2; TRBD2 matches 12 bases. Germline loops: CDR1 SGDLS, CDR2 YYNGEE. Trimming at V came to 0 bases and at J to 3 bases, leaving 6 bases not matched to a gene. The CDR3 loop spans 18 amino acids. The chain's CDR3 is CASSVGLAGGTYTGELFF. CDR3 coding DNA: TGTGCCAGCAGCGTAGGTCTAGCGGGAGGGACGTACACCGGGGAGCTGTTTTTT.

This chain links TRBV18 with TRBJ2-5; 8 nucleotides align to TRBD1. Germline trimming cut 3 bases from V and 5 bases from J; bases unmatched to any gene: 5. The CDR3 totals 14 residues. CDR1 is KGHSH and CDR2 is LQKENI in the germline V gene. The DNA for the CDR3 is TGTGCCAGCTCACCGCTCAGGGGGCTCGAGACCCAGTACTTC. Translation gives CASSPLRGLETQYF.

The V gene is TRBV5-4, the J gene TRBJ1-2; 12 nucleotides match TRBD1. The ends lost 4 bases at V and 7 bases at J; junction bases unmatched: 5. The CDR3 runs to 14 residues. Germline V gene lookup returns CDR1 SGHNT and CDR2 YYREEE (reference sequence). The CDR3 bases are TGTGCCAGCAGCACGGGACAGGGGGCCGGTGGCTACACCTTC. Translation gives CASSTGQGAGGYTF.

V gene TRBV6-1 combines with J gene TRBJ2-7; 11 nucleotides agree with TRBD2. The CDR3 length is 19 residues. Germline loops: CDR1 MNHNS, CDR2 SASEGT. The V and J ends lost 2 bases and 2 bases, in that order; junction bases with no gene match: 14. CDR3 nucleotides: TGTGCCAGCAGTGAACGGCAAGCAGCCGGGACTAGCGGCGCCTACGAGCAGTACTTC. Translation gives CASSERQAAGTSGAYEQYF.

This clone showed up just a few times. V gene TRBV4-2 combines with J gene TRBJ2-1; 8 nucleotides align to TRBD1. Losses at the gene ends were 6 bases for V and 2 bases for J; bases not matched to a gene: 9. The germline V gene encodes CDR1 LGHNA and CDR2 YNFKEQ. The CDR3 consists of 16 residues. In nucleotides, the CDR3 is TGTGCCAGCAGTCCAGACAGGGGCGCAACCTACAATGAGCAGTTCTTC. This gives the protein CASSPDRGATYNEQFF.

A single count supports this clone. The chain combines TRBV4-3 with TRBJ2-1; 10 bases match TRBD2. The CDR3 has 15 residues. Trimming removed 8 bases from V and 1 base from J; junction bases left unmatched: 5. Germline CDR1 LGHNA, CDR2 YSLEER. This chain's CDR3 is CASSSSGRSYNEQFF. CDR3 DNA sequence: TGCGCCAGCTCCTCTAGCGGGAGATCCTACAATGAGCAGTTCTTC.